A single TCR beta chain is shown here with its context. The antigen it binds to is not known. No quality values exist for individual bases; no much larger clone is one base distant. This entry comes from a study of tumor and adjacent non-tumor tissue in lung cancer (dated by TCRdb to the late 2010s). Background on the whole study: By cancer type, the cohort comprised under 15 adenocarcinoma patients, a couple of squamous cell carcinoma patients and 1 small cell lung cancer patient. Using bulk TCRbeta repertoires from roughly 14 lung cancer patients, the study set lung tumor tissue side by side with matched distant non-tumor lung tissue. The roughly 15 patients were aged roughly 31 to 85 years, included some 10 men and 5 women, and had TNM stage I to III disease. Sequencing generated a total of 125,075,908 productive TCRbeta reads, averaging around 4.2 million reads per sample. Around 30 paired specimens, one tumor and one normal lung sample per patient, were profiled by TCRbeta CDR3 sequencing. General findings and caveats noted by the study authors: Only roughly 14 patients were included in the cohort, and the need for larger samples and more detailed clinical data was noted by the authors. Younger patients had significantly higher TCR diversity, and higher tumor TCR diversity was associated with shorter overall and disease-free survival. Neither the sequencing platform nor unique molecular identifiers are named or mentioned anywhere in the methods. Tumor tissue showed significantly greater TCR diversity (inverse Simpson) than normal lung tissue (431.37 vs 166.20, P = 0.0075, Mann-Whitney U test). Peripheral blood was not sequenced, so blood TCRbeta repertoires in these lung cancer patients were not examined. A significantly larger cumulative share of the repertoire was made up by the top 100 clones in normal lung than in tumor tissue.

RNA was isolated from bulk, unsorted tissue, and RNA quality was assessed with a NanoDrop ND-1000 and an Agilent 2100. Normal lung samples were distant non-tumor tissue taken more than 3 cm from the tumor edge. Newly diagnosed lung cancer patients without prior chemotherapy who had been admitted for thoracic surgery in China between August and November 2014 were enrolled as donors. Patients who had received previous radiotherapy or chemotherapy, or who had another concurrent cancer, were excluded from the study. Surgical tissue pieces of about 1-2.1 cm3 were preserved in RNAlater solution and were kept at -80 degrees C until use. Trimming accounts for 10 bases at V and 0 bases at J, while the number of junction bases matched to no gene is 9. Via the germline V gene (reference sequence), CDR1 is LNHDA and CDR2 SQIVND. The CDR3, cysteine through phenylalanine, is 14 amino acids long. Kept here is only the CDR3 DNA, which spans 42 bases and is read in frame from base 1.

To prepare the library, multiplex PCR was applied. Sequenced on an Illumina HiSeq 2500. TCRbeta libraries were built by three rounds of nested PCR using primers (Table S4), following protocols modified from ARM-PCR. Before sequencing, PCR products of 200-500 bp were cut from the gel and purified using the QIAquick gel extraction kit. From the authors' description of their analysis: Trimmomatic was used to clean the reads, FLASH merged the cleaned reads into complete CDR3 sequences, and MiTCR assigned the sequences to V(D)J germline segments. Clonal diversity was calculated as the inverse Simpson's index using VDJtools. A read counted as productive if the sequence was in-frame and lacked a premature stop codon. Using fastp trimming at Q25 and MiXCR clonotype assembly, TCRdb reanalyzed the public sequencing data and kept in-frame beta chains. Every entry covers one CDR3 protein and lists the most common genes and DNA from its rows. TCRdb assigned the V and J calls; the authors' analysis was not used. Across this sample there are fewer than 90,000 distinct CDR3 sequences, with 76% seen only once. The ten largest clones take up just over 20% of the sample.

The sample comprised distant non-tumor lung tissue. The rearrangement combines TRBV19 with TRBJ2-7, and 7 junction bases match TRBD1. This receptor was obtained from a woman aged 50 to 60 with non-small cell lung cancer. Read as DNA, the sequence is TGTGCCAATAAAAAAGGGACAGACTCCTACGAGCAGTACTTC. The encoded protein is CANKKGTDSYEQYF.